This TCR beta chain was recorded in a study of glioma-infiltrating T cells after dendritic cell vaccination. The wider study: Patients received autologous tumor lysate-pulsed dendritic cell vaccination between the early 2000s and the early 2010s. Study-level points and caveats: The cohort had few patients with full blood and tumor sets.

This clone was picked up one time. Antigen unknown. Per the germline V gene, CDR1 is LNHDA and CDR2 is SQIVND (reference sequence). V shed 6 bases and J shed 2 bases, with 11 bases lying between them. CDR3 length: 15 residues. As for time point: after dendritic cell vaccination, including at tumor progression/relapse. The protocol was immunoSEQ multiplex PCR, while the TCRdb copy is restricted to in-frame clones and leaves out a portion. The sample has over 75,000 clones, 70% to 90% seen once. The origin of this receptor is a human donor with glioblastoma. The chain carries TRBV19 and TRBJ1-6; D unclear. This specimen was blood, taken after dendritic cell vaccination. DNA for the CDR3: TGTGCCAGTAGGGTCAACGGGGCCTATAATTCACCCCTCCACTTT. This encodes CASRVNGAYNSPLHF.